This TCR beta chain was observed in a study of vaccination effects on CD4 cells after COVID-19. On day 10 of culture, CD4+ T cells were separated out. This individual contracted SARS-CoV-2 between March and December 2020, as verified by PCR. It was two doses of either the BNT162b2 or mRNA-1273 vaccine that participants received. Days 3 and 7 were when half the medium was replaced with IL-2 medium. The CDR3 length is 13 residues. Germline lookup yields CDR1 LGHDT and CDR2 YNNKEL (reference sequence). V was trimmed by 1 base and J by 4 bases, leaving 7 bases between them. A note on this clone: What it binds is not known.

The repertoire was sequenced with immunoSEQ multiplex PCR; TCRdb's copy has only in-frame clones and lacks some. The table records fewer than 55,000 clones, approximately 82% of them present only once. This receptor was obtained from a human donor who had a prior SARS-CoV-2 infection. The V and J genes are TRBV3-1 (or the pseudogene TRBV3-2) and TRBJ1-1, with D hard to call. The sequenced sample was CD4+ T cells from PBMCs cultured without peptide, obtained after COVID-19 vaccination. The DNA for the CDR3 is TGTGCCAGCAGCCAAGGGGTTGCCACTGAAGCTTTCTTT. This codes for CASSQGVATEAFF.